This T cell receptor (beta chain) was obtained from a study of T cells after yellow fever vaccination (dated by TCRdb to between 2018 and 2021). Regarding the study in general: Libraries from fractions with low cell numbers were prepared with the SMART-Seq v4 Ultra Low Input RNA kit. Blood samples were taken at several timepoints before and after primary and secondary immunization, and bulk PBMC replicates and cell subsets were isolated. To follow T-cell clones before and after primary and booster YFV17D yellow fever vaccination, bulk TCR alpha and beta repertoires were sequenced over time. The cohort comprised two healthy male donors, one aged 18 to 30 and one aged 30 to 40 years. On the study overall, not on this receptor specifically: Most clones expanded after primary vaccination were re-detected after the booster (96% of CD4 and around 88% of CD8), suggesting broad memory maintenance. A small fraction of clonotypes appeared in both the CD4 and CD8 compartments, likely as a result of convergent recombination. The secondary T-cell response was weaker than the primary response but faster, peaking on day 5 instead of day 15. Because only two donors were included in the study, the extent to which the findings can be generalized is limited. FACS-sorted repertoires could contain abundant contaminating clonotypes from the bulk population, so computational filtering was required.

Comment on this clonotype: Its antigen target is currently unknown. The input lacks base qualities; no much larger clone sits a single base away.

The sequencer was an Illumina NovaSeq 6000. TCR cDNA was made using 5'RACE template switching, a step that added a universal primer site and unique molecular identifiers. Priming for cDNA synthesis came from both the TCR alpha and TCR beta constant segments. Libraries were amplified in two PCR steps, with sample barcodes and sequencing adapters added in the second step. Sequencing of libraries was performed on Illumina HiSeq 2500 (2x100 bp) or NovaSeq (2x150 bp). In the original analysis: MIGEC handled demultiplexing of reads and collapsing into UMI consensus sequences, while MiXCR performed V(D)J alignment. Using edgeR on replicate PBMC samples, clonotypes were called vaccine-responding if FDR was below 0.01 and the log2 fold change was above 5 up to day 15. Bulk clonotypes were assigned CD4 or CD8 identity according to which sequenced CD4 or CD8 repertoire held them at higher abundance. The raw public reads went through TCRdb reprocessing: fastp at Q25, MiXCR clone calling, in-frame beta chains kept. Merged by CDR3 protein, the rows form single entries marked with the most common genes and DNA. It is TCRdb's table, rather than the study itself, that gives the V and J calls and clone size. The sample table shows 300,000 to 400,000 distinct CDR3 sequences, and roughly 4.3% are seen once. The top ten hold approximately 24% of the sample.

CDR1 and CDR2 are read off the germline V gene as MNHEY and SVGEGT. V drops 8 bases and J drops 8 bases, leaving 15 bases in between. The CDR3, from cysteine to phenylalanine, totals 12 residues. Only the CDR3 part of the read is kept: 36 bases, read in frame from the first base. Interpreted using the paper, the treatment or condition label stands for: live attenuated yellow fever vaccine strain. At each blood-draw timepoint, two biological replicates of bulk PBMCs were collected. A standard Ficoll-Paque protocol was used to isolate PBMCs from peripheral blood. RNA was extracted with TriZol from bulk PBMCs, CD4 and CD8 fractions, and dextramer-positive and dextramer-negative fractions.

This receptor chain uses TRBV6-2 or TRBV6-3 and TRBJ1-2, with no confidently assigned D gene. The sequence derives from a man aged 18-30 years who received the YFV17D yellow fever vaccine. Specimen: PBMCs, collected 5 days after the yellow fever booster vaccination. The nucleotide sequence is given as TGTGCCAGCGGCTACTCAACCCGGGGCTACACCTTC. The resulting protein is CASGYSTRGYTF.